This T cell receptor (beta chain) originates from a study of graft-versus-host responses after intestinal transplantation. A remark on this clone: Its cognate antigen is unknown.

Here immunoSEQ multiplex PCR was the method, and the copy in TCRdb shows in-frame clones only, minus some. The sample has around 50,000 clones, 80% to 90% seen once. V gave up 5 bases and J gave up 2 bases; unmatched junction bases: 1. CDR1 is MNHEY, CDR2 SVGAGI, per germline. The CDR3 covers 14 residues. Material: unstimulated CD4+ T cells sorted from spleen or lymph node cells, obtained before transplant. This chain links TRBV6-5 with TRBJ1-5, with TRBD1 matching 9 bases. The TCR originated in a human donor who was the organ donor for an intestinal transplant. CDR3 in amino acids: CASSRTGGNQPQHF. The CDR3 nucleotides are TGTGCCAGCAGTAGGACAGGGGGCAATCAGCCCCAGCATTTT.